The 11 T cell receptor beta chains in this list originate from one sample, sequenced in a study of CD8 T cells in Susac syndrome. Reverse transcription of roughly 0.45 to 1 ug RNA was performed with random hexamers. TCRdb recomputed calls from the immunoSEQ multiplex PCR reads with MiXCR, one row per CDR3 protein. The table records around 140,000 distinct CDR3 sequences, 85% to 95% of them present only once. Sequences were obtained from CD4+ T cells from PBMCs. Receptors were obtained from a human donor with multiple sclerosis.

This chain links TRBV29-1 with TRBJ1-2; a weak D match, TRBD1 (5 bases). The germline V gene encodes CDR1 SQVTM and CDR2 ANQGSEA. The CDR3 runs 11 residues. V lost 4 bases to trimming and J lost 2 bases, with 5 bases between them. CDR3 DNA: TGCAGCGTTGCAGGGAACTATGGCTACACCTTC. It codes for CSVAGNYGYTF.

The genes are TRBV9 and TRBJ2-5; D could derive from TRBD1 or TRBD2 (5 bases each). This CDR3 region has 15 residues. Germline-derived CDR1 and CDR2 are SGDLS and YYNGEE. Trimming stripped 3 bases from V and 5 bases from J, with 17 bases between. The CDR3 DNA follows: TGTGCCAGCAGCGCCGGGACCAATCGAGGGGAGACCCAGTACTTC. Protein product: CASSAGTNRGETQYF.

This clonotype showed up just a few times. The chain combines TRBV30 with TRBJ1-2, with a possible D match to TRBD1 (5 bases). This CDR3 comprises 15 residues. Trimming removed 0 bases at V and 0 bases at J, with 11 bases between. The germline CDR1 and CDR2 sequences are GTSNPN and SVGIG (reference sequence). The chain's CDR3 is CAWSVGVKANYGYTF. The DNA of the CDR3 is TGTGCCTGGAGTGTAGGGGTAAAGGCTAACTATGGCTACACCTTC.

V and J are TRBV24-1 and TRBJ2-7, with 7 nucleotides matching TRBD1. The V and J ends lost 3 bases and 3 bases, in that order; junction bases with no gene match: 7. Germline-derived CDR1 and CDR2 are KGHDR and SFDVKD. The CDR3 contains 15 residues. The CDR3 here is CATSDAQGVGYEQYF. DNA for the CDR3: TGTGCCACCAGTGATGCGCAGGGGGTAGGCTACGAGCAGTACTTC.

The chain carries TRBV5-4 and TRBJ1-2; D possibly corresponds to TRBD1 (6 bases). Germline CDR1 and CDR2: SGHNT and YYREEE (reference sequence). The CDR3 totals 14 residues. Trimming stripped 6 bases from V and 5 bases from J, with 17 bases between. The CDR3 DNA follows: TGTGCCAGCACCCCTACAGGGACAAGTTATGGCTACACCTTC. This translates into CASTPTGTSYGYTF. Full variable domain (remainder filled in from reference TRBV5-4 and TRBJ1-2): ETGVTQSPTHLIKTRGQQVTLRCSSQSGHNTVSWYQQALGQGPQFIFQYYREEENGRGNFPPRFSGLQFPNYSSELNVNALELDDSALYLCASTPTGTSYGYTFGSGTRLTVV.

The chain recombines TRBV18 with TRBJ2-3, with D perhaps given as TRBD1 or TRBD2 (5 bases each). V was shortened by 6 bases and J by 0 bases, with 13 bases between the two germline ends. The CDR3 runs to 15 residues. In germline, CDR1 is KGHSH, CDR2 LQKENI. CDR3 coding DNA: TGTGCCAGCTCCCGGGACCTTTCTAGCACAGATACGCAGTATTTT. This codes for CASSRDLSSTDTQYF.

The chain has TRBV3-1 and TRBJ2-3; D may match TRBD1 or TRBD2 (5 bases each). Germline V gives CDR1 LGHDT, CDR2 YNNKEL (reference sequence). Trimming took 1 base from V and 5 from J, leaving 10 bases between them. The CDR3 extends over 14 amino acids. In DNA form, the CDR3 reads TGTGCCAGCAGCCAAGGAGGGGATGGAGATACGCAGTATTTT. Amino acids: CASSQGGDGDTQYF.

This rearrangement joins TRBV14 to TRBJ2-7, with TRBD1 identical over 12 bases. The germline V gene has CDR1 SGHDN and CDR2 FVKESK. V dropped 1 base and J dropped 5; count of bases not matched to a gene: 6. The CDR3 has 16 residues. The CDR3 coding sequence is TGTGCCAGCAGCCAAGTTCTCGGGACAGGGGGCCACGAGCAGTACTTC. This encodes CASSQVLGTGGHEQYF.

The chain carries TRBV20-1 and TRBJ2-3; D might be TRBD1 (5 bases). CDR1 is DFQATT, CDR2 SNEGSKA, per germline (reference sequence). CDR3 size: 15 residues. The V and J ends lost 4 bases and 1 base respectively, with 15 bases between them. The CDR3 here is CSAIGSNRRTDTQYF. Written as DNA, the CDR3 is TGCAGTGCTATCGGATCTAACAGGCGCACAGATACGCAGTATTTT.

The V gene is TRBV19, the J gene TRBJ2-3, with 7 bases identical to TRBD1. The ends lost 7 bases at V and 2 bases at J; junction bases unmatched: 9. The CDR3 length is 15 residues. Germline lookup yields CDR1 LNHDA and CDR2 SQIVND (reference sequence). The CDR3 loop is CASKQTDRNTDTQYF. The CDR3 coding sequence is TGTGCCAGTAAACAAACGGACAGGAACACAGATACGCAGTATTTT.

The chain is built from TRBV6-5 and TRBJ1-5, with 10 bases aligning to TRBD1. Trimming cost V 7 bases and J 0 bases; bases outside gene matches: 3. The CDR3 is made up of 15 amino acids. Germline CDR1 is MNHEY and CDR2 is SVGAGI. The CDR3 region is CASKGDRGSNQPQHF. CDR3 coding DNA: TGTGCCAGCAAGGGGGACAGGGGTAGCAATCAGCCCCAGCATTTT.